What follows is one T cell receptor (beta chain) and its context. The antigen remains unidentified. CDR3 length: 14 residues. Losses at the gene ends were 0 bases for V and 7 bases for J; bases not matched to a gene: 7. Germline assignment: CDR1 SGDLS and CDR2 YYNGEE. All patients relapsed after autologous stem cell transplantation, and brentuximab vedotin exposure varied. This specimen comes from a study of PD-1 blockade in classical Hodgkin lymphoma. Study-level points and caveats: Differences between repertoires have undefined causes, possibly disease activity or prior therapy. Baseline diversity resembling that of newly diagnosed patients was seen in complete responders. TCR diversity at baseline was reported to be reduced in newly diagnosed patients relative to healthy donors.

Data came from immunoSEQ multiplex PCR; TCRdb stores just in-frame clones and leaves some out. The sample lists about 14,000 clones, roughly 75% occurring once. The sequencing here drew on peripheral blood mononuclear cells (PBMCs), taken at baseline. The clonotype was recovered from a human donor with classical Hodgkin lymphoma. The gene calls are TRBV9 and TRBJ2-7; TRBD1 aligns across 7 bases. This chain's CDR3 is CASSVAWDRREQYF. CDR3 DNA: TGTGCCAGCAGCGTAGCTTGGGACAGAAGGGAGCAGTACTTC.